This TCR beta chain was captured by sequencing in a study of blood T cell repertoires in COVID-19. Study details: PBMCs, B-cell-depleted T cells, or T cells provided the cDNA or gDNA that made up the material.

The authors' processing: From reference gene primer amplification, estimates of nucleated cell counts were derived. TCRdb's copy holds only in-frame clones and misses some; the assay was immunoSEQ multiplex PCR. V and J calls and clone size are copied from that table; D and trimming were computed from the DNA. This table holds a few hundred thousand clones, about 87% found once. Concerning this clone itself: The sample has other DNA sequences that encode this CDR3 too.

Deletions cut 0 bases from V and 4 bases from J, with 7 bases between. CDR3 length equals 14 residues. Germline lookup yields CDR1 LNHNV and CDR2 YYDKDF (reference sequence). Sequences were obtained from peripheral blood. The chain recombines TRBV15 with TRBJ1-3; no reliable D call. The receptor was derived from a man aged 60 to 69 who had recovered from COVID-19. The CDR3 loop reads CATSRDISGNTIYF. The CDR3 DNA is TGTGCCACCAGCAGAGATATTTCCGGAAACACCATATATTTT.